The 7 T cell receptor beta chains below all came from one sample that was sequenced in a study of T cells in Graves' hyperthyroidism and ophthalmopathy. Amplification of TCR beta CDR3 regions used RNA as the template. The primer set for the first-round RT-PCR of the TCR CDR3 was HTBI. TCRdb re-called the multiplex PCR reads through MiXCR, storing one row per CDR3 protein. This table has around 520,000 distinct CDR3 sequences, about 14% appearing once. Material: blood. The receptors shown here come from a woman in her forties with Graves' hyperthyroidism.

This clonotype showed up just a few times. The CDR3, as DNA: TGTGCCAGCAGCTTAGTAGGGGGAGTGGCGGCAGATACGCAGTATTTT. Residues: CASSLVGGVAADTQYF. The chain recombines TRBV7-2 with TRBJ2-3; maybe TRBD1 (6 bases). Trimming stripped 1 base from V and 4 bases from J, with 15 bases between. From germline, CDR1 is SGHTA and CDR2 FQGNSA. There are 16 residues in the CDR3.

The sample holds many counts of this clonotype. The V call is TRBV29-1, the J call TRBJ2-1, with D tentatively TRBD1 (5 bases). Germline V gene data show CDR1 as SQVTM and CDR2 as ANQGSEA. Between the trimmed V and J ends, which lost 7 bases and 0 bases, there was a span of 13 bases. This CDR3 is 14 amino acids long. The CDR3: CSAVTVNSYNEQFF. For the CDR3, the DNA is TGCAGCGCCGTGACAGTCAACTCCTACAATGAGCAGTTCTTC.

This clonotype was counted many times. The chain is built from TRBV6-1 and TRBJ1-1; possibly TRBD1 for D (6 bases). Per germline, CDR1 MNHNS and CDR2 SASEGT. This CDR3 is built from 15 residues. The V end was cut by 6 bases, the J end by 1 base, with 15 bases between. DNA for the CDR3: TGTGCCAGCAGCCGCCAACCACAGGGGAACACTGAAGCTTTCTTT. Protein sequence: CASSRQPQGNTEAFF.

In its sample, this clonotype was seen many times. The chain uses TRBV30 and TRBJ2-1; no firm D call. This CDR3 is built from 13 residues. Deletions cut 0 bases from V and 5 bases from J, with 8 bases between. The germline V gene has CDR1 GTSNPN and CDR2 SVGIG (reference sequence). The DNA for the CDR3 is TGTGCCTGGAGTGTACAACATGACAATGAGCAGTTCTTC. Amino acids: CAWSVQHDNEQFF.

The chain has TRBV6-2 or TRBV6-3 and TRBJ2-1; 12 bases line up with TRBD2. J was trimmed by 0 bases and V by 8 bases; bases with no gene match: 8. Germline V gene data show CDR1 as MNHEY and CDR2 as SVGEGT. CDR3 length: 17 amino acids. CDR3 nucleotides: TGTGCCAGCCACCGGACTAGCGGGAACCCCTCCTACAATGAGCAGTTCTTC. Amino acid sequence: CASHRTSGNPSYNEQFF.

This clonotype was observed many times. The rearrangement joins TRBV20-1 to TRBJ2-1; 7 bases line up with TRBD2. The V segment lost 5 bases and the J segment 10 bases; nucleotides outside the gene matches: 20. Germline loops: CDR1 DFQATT, CDR2 SNEGSKA (reference sequence). The CDR3 spans 16 residues. The CDR3 sequence is CSAFWTSGGGFGEQFF. CDR3 nucleotides: TGCAGTGCTTTCTGGACTTCGGGAGGAGGTTTCGGCGAGCAGTTCTTC.

Concerning this clonotype itself: A much larger clone differs by one base, so this may be a read error. The chain links TRBV9 to TRBJ2-7, with unresolved D. CDR1 is SGDLS, CDR2 YYNGEE, per germline. This CDR3 is built from 13 residues. The CDR3 loop is CAGSFGLAYEQYF. CDR3 nucleotide sequence: TGTGCCGGCAGCTTCGGTCTGGCCTACGAGCAGTACTTC.